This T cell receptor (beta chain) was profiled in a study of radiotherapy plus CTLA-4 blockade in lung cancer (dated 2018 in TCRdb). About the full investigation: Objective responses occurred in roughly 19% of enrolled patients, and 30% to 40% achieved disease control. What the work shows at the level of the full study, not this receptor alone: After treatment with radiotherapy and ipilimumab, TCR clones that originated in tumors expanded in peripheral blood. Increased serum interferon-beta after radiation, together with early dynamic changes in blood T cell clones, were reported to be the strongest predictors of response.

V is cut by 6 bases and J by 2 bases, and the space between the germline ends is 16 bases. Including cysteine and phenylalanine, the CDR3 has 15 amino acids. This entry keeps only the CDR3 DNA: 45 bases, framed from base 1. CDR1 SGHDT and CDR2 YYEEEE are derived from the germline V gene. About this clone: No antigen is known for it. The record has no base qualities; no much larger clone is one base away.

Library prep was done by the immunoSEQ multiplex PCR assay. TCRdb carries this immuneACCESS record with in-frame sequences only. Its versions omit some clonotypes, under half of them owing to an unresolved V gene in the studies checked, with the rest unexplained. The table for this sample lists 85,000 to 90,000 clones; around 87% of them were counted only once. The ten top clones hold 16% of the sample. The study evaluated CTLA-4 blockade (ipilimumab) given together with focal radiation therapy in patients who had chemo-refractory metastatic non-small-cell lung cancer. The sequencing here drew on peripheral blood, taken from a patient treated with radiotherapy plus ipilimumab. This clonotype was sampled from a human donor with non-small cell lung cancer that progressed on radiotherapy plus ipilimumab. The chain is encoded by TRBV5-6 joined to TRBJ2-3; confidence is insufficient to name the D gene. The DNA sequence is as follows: TGTGCCAGCACCCGTCGGCTAGGGCTCACAGATACGCAGTATTTT. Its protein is CASTRRLGLTDTQYF.